This TCR beta chain appears in the sequencing data of a study of shared clonotypes between healthy human individuals. This clone appeared once. Its target is not known. In the naive CD8 group, cells lacked CD45RO and were positively selected for CCR7, so terminally differentiated effector memory CD45RA+ cells were left out. The CDR3 has 14 residues. Germline V gene data show CDR1 as SGHAT and CDR2 as FQNNGV. The V end was cut by 4 bases, the J end by 1 base, with 10 bases between. Overall study results and limits: Richness estimates generally favored naive over memory subsets.

Original processing notes: Because ImmunoSEQ provided only junction sequences with no quality scores, the filtering differed. Sequencing was performed with immunoSEQ multiplex PCR; in TCRdb, only in-frame clones are kept and a portion is missing. The V and J calls and clone size are taken from that table; D and trimming were inferred from the DNA. The sample carries some 800,000 clones, 92% recorded once. Sequencing was performed on naive CD8+ T cells sorted from blood. The TCR comes from a man under 40 in good health. This rearrangement joins TRBV11-2 to TRBJ2-5, with unresolved D. CDR3 DNA sequence: TGTGCCAGCAGCTCAAGGCGGCTCCAAGAGACCCAGTACTTC. As protein: CASSSRRLQETQYF.